The following is a TCR beta chain sequence with its context. For the second PCR, which ran for roughly 7 to 11 cycles, a sample-barcoded 5' primer and a J-beta primer mix were used. TCRdb reprocessed the 5' RACE reads with MiXCR, giving one entry per CDR3 protein. The sample consists of 1.6 million or so distinct CDR3 sequences, roughly 32% of them appearing once. This record comes from a study of blood T cells in healthy people across ages. Study-wide background: For every two T cells, template switching captured about one barcoded beta molecule.

The TCR sequence derives from a woman in her 30s in good health. What was sequenced was blood.

The CDR3, as DNA: TGTGCCAGCAGTGCCGACTCCGGTGAGCAGTTCTTC. Its protein is CASSADSGEQFF. V gene TRBV2 combines with J gene TRBJ2-1; D remains unclear. Germline loops: CDR1 SNHLY, CDR2 FYNNEI. The CDR3 consists of 12 residues. V gave up 4 bases and J gave up 9 bases, with 10 bases separating them.